This T cell receptor beta chain was documented in a study of blood T cells in healthy people across ages. Together with a sample-barcoded 5' primer, a J-beta primer mix was included in a second PCR lasting roughly 7 to 11 cycles. MiXCR, applied by TCRdb to the 5' RACE reads, yields one record per CDR3 protein. The sample has 650,000 to 1,000,000 distinct CDR3 sequences; 30% to 45% are singletons. The CDR3 runs to 14 residues. Germline CDR1 and CDR2: DFQATT and SNEGSKA (reference sequence). Trimming removed 6 bases from V and 2 bases from J; junction bases left unmatched: 5. This clonotype showed up many times.

Sequencing was performed on blood. This receptor was taken from a man between 18 and 35 years old in good health. The chain employs TRBV20-1 and TRBJ1-5; 9 bases fit TRBD1. The CDR3, as DNA: TGCAGTGCACAGGACAGGGGCGGCAATCAGCCCCAGCATTTT. Its translation: CSAQDRGGNQPQHF.